Listed below are T cell receptor beta chains from one sample, sequenced in a study of OX40 agonist ivuxolimab in advanced cancers. Sequenced by immunoSEQ multiplex PCR; TCRdb stores in-frame clones only, minus some. Of 70,000 or so clones listed, 90% were seen once; the top ten hold over 9.5%. This material consisted of CD4+ or CD8+ T cells sorted from blood, taken in a trial of the OX40 agonist ivuxolimab. These receptor sequences come from an adult with an advanced solid tumor such as melanoma, head and neck, liver or kidney cancer. Both conserved end residues are trimmed from each CDR3.

TRBV7-2	TRBJ2-5	ASSLPTIAGGETQY
TRBV6-1	TRBJ1-5	ASSGHFPPRSNQPQH
TRBV11-3	TRBJ2-3	ASSPRGAGDTQY
TRBV28	TRBJ2-7	ASSLYQPYEQY
TRBV4-3	TRBJ1-2	ASSLQTRDPRFSPGYT
TRBV5-1	TRBJ2-5	ASSPPSGYQETQY
TRBV10-1	TRBJ2-1	ASSERLSSYNEQF
TRBV7-9	TRBJ1-4	ASSKDRGISKLF
TRBV5-1	TRBJ2-1	ASSRKREGNYNEQF
TRBV18	TRBJ2-6	ASSPPGPAGANVLT
TRBV7-3	TRBJ2-2	ASSLMAANTGELF
TRBV11-1	TRBJ2-5	ASSLGGHLYQETQY
TRBV5-4	TRBJ2-4	ASSLGREGPKNIQY
TRBV5-1	TRBJ2-5	AGILATQY
TRBV6-5	TRBJ2-7	ASSYSSGPPLEQY
TRBV11-2	TRBJ2-7	ASSSSPPRLASIYEQY
TRBV6-5	TRBJ2-7	ASKRGTGGVEQY
TRBV19	TRBJ2-5	ASRDLAGGETQY
TRBV5-1	TRBJ1-1	ASSEGSPEAF
TRBV29-1	TRBJ1-2	SVEDLGRDYGYT
TRBV2	TRBJ2-3	ATNLAGGKDTQY
TRBV6-6	TRBJ2-7	ASSYGTLYEQY
TRBV7-9	TRBJ1-5	ASSLAGVSNQPQH
TRBV4-3	TRBJ2-3	ASSLRRGLDTQY
TRBV6-1	TRBJ1-2	ASERLPYGYT
TRBV7-9	TRBJ2-1	ASSRRSGTLSSYNEQF
TRBV7-2	TRBJ1-3	ASSSQQGSGNTIY
TRBV5-1	TRBJ2-6	ASSLTGQKTGANVLT
TRBV10-3	TRBJ2-3	AISESRPAGDTQY
TRBV5-1	TRBJ1-2	ASRDFGSTLDYGYT
TRBV6-5	TRBJ2-1	ASSSGTGAFHEQF
TRBV6-6	TRBJ2-1	ASRVYNEQF